The rows below give T cell receptor beta chains drawn from one sample of a study of blood T cell repertoires in COVID-19. Using immunoSEQ multiplex PCR, the repertoire was profiled, and TCRdb retains in-frame clones only, with some absent. The repertoire includes more than 350,000 clones, roughly nine tenths of them detected once, and 0.9% to 1.1% sits in the top ten. Sequenced material: PBMCs or T cells enriched from blood (not recorded which). The receptors were gathered from a man aged 18 to 29 who had recovered from COVID-19. Each CDR3 is given with its conserved first and last residue. The D gene is left open where the match is weak. Part of the rows lack a size; the others show once, few, many or a class for expanded clones.

clone_size: .; d_call: .; j_call: TRBJ2-7; v_call: TRBV15; cdr3_aa: CATSRQGDGYEQYF; cdr3_nt: TGTGCCACCAGCAGACAGGGCGATGGCTACGAGCAGTACTTC
clone_size: .; d_call: TRBD1; j_call: TRBJ1-6; v_call: TRBV9; cdr3_aa: CASSVEDRGLGSPLHF; cdr3_nt: TGTGCCAGCAGCGTAGAGGACAGGGGATTAGGTTCACCCCTCCACTTT
clone_size: .; d_call: .; j_call: TRBJ1-4; v_call: TRBV3-1/TRBV3-2; cdr3_aa: CASSQGLGSQATNEKLFF; cdr3_nt: TGTGCCAGCAGCCAAGGGTTGGGCAGCCAAGCAACTAATGAAAAACTGTTTTTT
clone_size: .; d_call: .; j_call: TRBJ1-2; v_call: TRBV29-1; cdr3_aa: CSVEGPGTNYGYTF; cdr3_nt: TGCAGCGTTGAAGGACCGGGAACTAACTATGGCTACACCTTC
clone_size: .; d_call: TRBD1; j_call: TRBJ2-7; v_call: TRBV4-1; cdr3_aa: CASSQPGTGIHEQYF; cdr3_nt: TGCGCCAGCAGCCAACCCGGGACAGGGATCCACGAGCAGTACTTC
clone_size: .; d_call: .; j_call: TRBJ1-2; v_call: TRBV19; cdr3_aa: CASSIGGSYGYTF; cdr3_nt: TGTGCCAGTAGTATAGGAGGGTCCTATGGCTACACCTTC
clone_size: .; d_call: TRBD2; j_call: TRBJ2-5; v_call: TRBV11-2; cdr3_aa: CASSSAGYSGRAPETQYF; cdr3_nt: TGTGCCAGCAGCTCGGCAGGATATAGCGGGAGGGCCCCTGAGACCCAGTACTTC
clone_size: .; d_call: TRBD2; j_call: TRBJ2-5; v_call: TRBV7-6; cdr3_aa: CASSLARGGQETQYF; cdr3_nt: TGTGCCAGCAGCTTAGCGCGGGGGGGCCAAGAGACCCAGTACTTC
clone_size: once; d_call: TRBD2; j_call: TRBJ2-1; v_call: TRBV30; cdr3_aa: CAQSSGLVYNEQFF; cdr3_nt: TGTGCTCAAAGTTCTGGACTAGTCTACAATGAGCAGTTCTTC
clone_size: few; d_call: .; j_call: TRBJ1-2; v_call: TRBV29-1; cdr3_aa: CSVLQAYGYTF; cdr3_nt: TGCAGCGTCCTACAGGCTTATGGCTACACCTTC
clone_size: once; d_call: TRBD1; j_call: TRBJ1-6; v_call: TRBV3-1/TRBV3-2; cdr3_aa: CASSPRKGQKFGSPLHF; cdr3_nt: TGTGCCAGCAGCCCCCGAAAGGGACAGAAGTTTGGTTCACCCCTCCACTTT
clone_size: few; d_call: .; j_call: TRBJ1-1; v_call: TRBV19; cdr3_aa: CASSDRMNTEAFF; cdr3_nt: TGTGCCAGTAGCGACAGGATGAACACTGAAGCTTTCTTT
clone_size: .; d_call: .; j_call: TRBJ1-1; v_call: TRBV18; cdr3_aa: CASSPLPDIAMNTEAFF; cdr3_nt: TGTGCCAGCTCACCCCTACCTGACATAGCGATGAACACTGAAGCTTTCTTT
clone_size: .; d_call: .; j_call: TRBJ2-7; v_call: TRBV18; cdr3_aa: CASSPPGAGQQAYEQYF; cdr3_nt: TGTGCCAGCTCACCACCGGGGGCCGGACAGCAAGCCTACGAGCAGTACTTC
clone_size: few; d_call: .; j_call: TRBJ1-2; v_call: TRBV28; cdr3_aa: CASSTQGVYGYTF; cdr3_nt: TGTGCCAGCAGTACACAGGGTGTCTATGGCTACACCTTC
clone_size: .; d_call: .; j_call: TRBJ2-3; v_call: TRBV5-6; cdr3_aa: CASSRTAGSTWDTQYF; cdr3_nt: TGTGCCAGCAGCCGGACGGCGGGTTCGACGTGGGATACGCAGTATTTT
clone_size: .; d_call: TRBD1; j_call: TRBJ2-7; v_call: TRBV27; cdr3_aa: CASGAWTGGADEQYF; cdr3_nt: TGTGCCAGCGGCGCTTGGACAGGGGGCGCGGACGAGCAGTACTTC
clone_size: .; d_call: .; j_call: TRBJ2-7; v_call: TRBV13; cdr3_aa: CASSSQTLKQYF; cdr3_nt: TGTGCCAGCAGTAGCCAAACGTTAAAGCAGTACTTC
clone_size: once; d_call: .; j_call: TRBJ1-2; v_call: TRBV24-1; cdr3_aa: CATSEHDKNFYGYTF; cdr3_nt: TGTGCCACCAGTGAACATGACAAGAACTTCTATGGCTACACCTTC
clone_size: .; d_call: TRBD1; j_call: TRBJ1-5; v_call: TRBV15; cdr3_aa: CATSRSRTGFDQPQHF; cdr3_nt: TGTGCCACCAGCAGATCGCGGACAGGGTTTGATCAGCCCCAGCATTTT
clone_size: .; d_call: .; j_call: TRBJ1-1; v_call: TRBV30; cdr3_aa: CAWSVGGRKAFF; cdr3_nt: TGTGCCTGGAGTGTAGGGGGACGGAAAGCTTTCTTT
clone_size: .; d_call: .; j_call: TRBJ1-2; v_call: TRBV12-3/TRBV12-4; cdr3_aa: CASSFRTRAGYTF; cdr3_nt: TGTGCCAGCAGTTTTCGAACCAGGGCCGGCTACACCTTC
clone_size: .; d_call: .; j_call: TRBJ1-6; v_call: TRBV11-1; cdr3_aa: CASSLGGAYNSPLHF; cdr3_nt: TGTGCCAGCAGCTTAGGGGGGGCCTATAATTCACCCCTCCACTTT
clone_size: .; d_call: TRBD1; j_call: TRBJ2-7; v_call: TRBV5-1; cdr3_aa: CASSWGQGPSSYEQYF; cdr3_nt: TGCGCCAGCAGCTGGGGACAGGGCCCTAGCTCCTACGAGCAGTACTTC
clone_size: once; d_call: TRBD2; j_call: TRBJ2-3; v_call: TRBV7-6; cdr3_aa: CASSLFHGAGTDTQYF; cdr3_nt: TGTGCCAGCAGCTTATTTCATGGAGCGGGAACAGATACGCAGTATTTT
clone_size: .; d_call: TRBD1; j_call: TRBJ1-1; v_call: TRBV5-4; cdr3_aa: CASSPGGPGNTEAFF; cdr3_nt: TGTGCCAGCAGCCCAGGGGGCCCGGGGAACACTGAAGCTTTCTTT
clone_size: .; d_call: .; j_call: TRBJ2-3; v_call: TRBV11-3; cdr3_aa: CASSKGADTQYF; cdr3_nt: TGTGCCAGCAGCAAGGGGGCAGATACGCAGTATTTT
clone_size: .; d_call: .; j_call: TRBJ1-1; v_call: TRBV2; cdr3_aa: CASSERQGLGVWENTEAFF; cdr3_nt: TGTGCCAGCAGTGAGAGGCAGGGGTTGGGTGTTTGGGAGAACACTGAAGCTTTCTTT